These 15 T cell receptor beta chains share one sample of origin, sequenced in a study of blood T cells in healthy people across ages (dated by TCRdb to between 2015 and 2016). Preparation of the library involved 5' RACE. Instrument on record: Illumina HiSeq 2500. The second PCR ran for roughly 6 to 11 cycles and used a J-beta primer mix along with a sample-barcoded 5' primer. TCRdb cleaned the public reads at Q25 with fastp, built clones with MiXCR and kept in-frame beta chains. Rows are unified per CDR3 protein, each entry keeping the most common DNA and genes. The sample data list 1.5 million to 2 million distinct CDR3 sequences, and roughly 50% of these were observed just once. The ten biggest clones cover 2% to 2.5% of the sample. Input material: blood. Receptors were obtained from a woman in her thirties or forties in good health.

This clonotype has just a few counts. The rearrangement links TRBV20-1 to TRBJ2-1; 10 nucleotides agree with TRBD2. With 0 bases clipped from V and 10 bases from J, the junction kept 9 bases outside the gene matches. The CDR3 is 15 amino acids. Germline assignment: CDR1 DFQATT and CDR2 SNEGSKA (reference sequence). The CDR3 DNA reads TGCAGTGCTAGAGATCTAAAGGGACTAGCGAGGGAGCAGTTCTTC. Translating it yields CSARDLKGLAREQFF.

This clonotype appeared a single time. As DNA, the CDR3 is TGTGCCAGCCATTCAGCGGGGGGCGGCTACAATGAGCAGTTCTTC. This sequence encodes CASHSAGGGYNEQFF. The chain couples TRBV28 to TRBJ2-1; 9 bases line up with TRBD2. The V gene end was trimmed by 8 bases and the J gene end by 3 bases; junction bases not matched to a gene: 8. The CDR3 runs to 15 residues. In germline, CDR1 is MDHEN, CDR2 SYDVKM.

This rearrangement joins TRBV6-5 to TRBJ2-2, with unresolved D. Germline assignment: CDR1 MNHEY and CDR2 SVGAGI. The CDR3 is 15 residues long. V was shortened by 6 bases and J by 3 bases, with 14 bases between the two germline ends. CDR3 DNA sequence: TGTGCCAGCAGGCCCCGGGTTGGAGACACCGGGGAGCTGTTTTTT. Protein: CASRPRVGDTGELFF.

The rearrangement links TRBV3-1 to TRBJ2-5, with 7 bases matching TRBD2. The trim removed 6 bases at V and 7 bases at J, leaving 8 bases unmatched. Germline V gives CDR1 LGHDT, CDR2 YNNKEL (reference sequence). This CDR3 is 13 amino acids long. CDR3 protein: CASRHRGVGTQYF. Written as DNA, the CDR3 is TGTGCCAGCAGACACCGGGGGGTCGGGACCCAGTACTTC.

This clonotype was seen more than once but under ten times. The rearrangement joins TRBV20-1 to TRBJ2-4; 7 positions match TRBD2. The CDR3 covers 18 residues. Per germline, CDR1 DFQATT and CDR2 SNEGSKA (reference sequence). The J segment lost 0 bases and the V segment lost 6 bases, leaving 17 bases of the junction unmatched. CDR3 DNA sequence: TGCAGTGCCGACTCGTCAATCACTAGCGAGATAGCCAAAAACATTCAGTACTTC. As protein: CSADSSITSEIAKNIQYF.

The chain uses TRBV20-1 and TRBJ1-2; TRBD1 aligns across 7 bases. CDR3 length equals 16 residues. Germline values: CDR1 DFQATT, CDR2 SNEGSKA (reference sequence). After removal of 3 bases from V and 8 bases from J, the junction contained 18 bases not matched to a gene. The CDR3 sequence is CSARGPRSYRGRGYTF. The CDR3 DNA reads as TGCAGTGCTAGGGGACCCCGGTCCTACAGGGGCCGGGGCTACACCTTC.

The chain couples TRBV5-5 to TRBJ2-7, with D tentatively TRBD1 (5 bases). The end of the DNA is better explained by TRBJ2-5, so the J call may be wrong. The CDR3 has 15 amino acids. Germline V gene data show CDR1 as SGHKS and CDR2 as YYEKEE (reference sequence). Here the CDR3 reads CASSPETGFRETQYF. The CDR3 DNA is TGTGCCAGCAGCCCCGAAACAGGCTTCCGAGAGACCCAGTACTTC.

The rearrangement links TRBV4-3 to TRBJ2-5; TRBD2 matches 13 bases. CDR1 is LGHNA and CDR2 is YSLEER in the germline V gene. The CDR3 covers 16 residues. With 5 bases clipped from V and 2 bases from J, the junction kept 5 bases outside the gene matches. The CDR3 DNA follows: TGCGCCAGCAGCTTGACTAGCGGGGGGCGGCAAGAGACCCAGTACTTC. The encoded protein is CASSLTSGGRQETQYF.

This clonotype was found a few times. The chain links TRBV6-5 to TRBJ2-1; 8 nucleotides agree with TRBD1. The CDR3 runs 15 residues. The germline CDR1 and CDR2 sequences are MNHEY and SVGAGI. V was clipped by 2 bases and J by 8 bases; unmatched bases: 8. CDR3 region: CASSYGWQGAYEQFF. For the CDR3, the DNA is TGTGCCAGCAGTTACGGGTGGCAGGGGGCGTATGAGCAGTTCTTC.

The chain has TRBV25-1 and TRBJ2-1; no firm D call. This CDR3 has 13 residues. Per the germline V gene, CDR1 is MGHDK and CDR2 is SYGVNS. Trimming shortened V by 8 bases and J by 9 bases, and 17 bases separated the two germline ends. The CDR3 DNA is TGTGCCAGCCTAGGTCCGCTCAGCCGTGAGCAGTTCTTC. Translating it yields CASLGPLSREQFF.

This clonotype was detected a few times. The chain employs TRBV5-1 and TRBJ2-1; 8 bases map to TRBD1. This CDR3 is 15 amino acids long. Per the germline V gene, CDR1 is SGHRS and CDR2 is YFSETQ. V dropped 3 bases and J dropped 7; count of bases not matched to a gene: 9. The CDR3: CASSSTGAPRNEQFF. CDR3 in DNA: TGCGCCAGCAGCTCGACAGGGGCTCCTAGGAATGAGCAGTTCTTC. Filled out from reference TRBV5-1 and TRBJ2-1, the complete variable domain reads KAGVTQTPRYLIKTRGQQVTLSCSPISGHRSVSWYQQTPGQGLQFLFEYFSETQRNKGNFPGRFSGRQFSNSRSEMNVSTLELGDSALYLCASSSTGAPRNEQFFGPGTRLTVL.

The CDR3 region has the DNA TGTGCCAGCAGCTTAGACTGGACAGGCAATGAGCAGTACTTC. It codes for CASSLDWTGNEQYF. The chain couples TRBV11-3 to TRBJ2-5, with 7 nucleotides matching TRBD1. From germline, CDR1 is SGHNT and CDR2 YENEEA. The V segment lost 0 bases and the J segment 11 bases; nucleotides outside the gene matches: 9. CDR3 length equals 14 residues.

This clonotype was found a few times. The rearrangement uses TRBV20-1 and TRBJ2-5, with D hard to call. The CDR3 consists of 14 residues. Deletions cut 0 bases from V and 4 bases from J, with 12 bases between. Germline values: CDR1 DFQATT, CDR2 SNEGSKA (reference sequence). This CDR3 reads CSARDPDRRETQYF. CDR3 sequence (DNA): TGCAGTGCTAGAGATCCGGATAGACGAGAGACCCAGTACTTC.

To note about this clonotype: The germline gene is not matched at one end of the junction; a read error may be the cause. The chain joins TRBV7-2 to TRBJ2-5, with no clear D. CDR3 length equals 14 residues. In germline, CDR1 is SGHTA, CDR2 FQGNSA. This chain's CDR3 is CASSLGRLQEAQYF. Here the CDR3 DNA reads TGTGCCAGCAGCTTAGGTCGACTTCAAGAGGCCCAGTACTTC.

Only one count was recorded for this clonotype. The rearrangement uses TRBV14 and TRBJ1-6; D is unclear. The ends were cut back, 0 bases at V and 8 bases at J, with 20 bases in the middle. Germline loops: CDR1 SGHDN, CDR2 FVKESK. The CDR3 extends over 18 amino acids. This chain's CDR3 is CASSQEFTPTPPYSPLHF. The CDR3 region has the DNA TGTGCCAGCAGCCAAGAATTTACGCCAACGCCGCCGTATTCACCCCTCCACTTT.